The table lists the clone carrying this T cell receptor (beta chain) with many counts. Its antigen is currently unknown. An equimolar mix of two oligonucleotides served as the beta constant-region primer for TRBC1 and TRBC2. Ligation attached a single-stranded oligonucleotide with a 12-nucleotide UMI and the SP2 primer to the cDNA 3' end. TCRdb re-analysed the UMI-ligation and nested PCR reads in MiXCR, keeping a single row per CDR3 protein. The repertoire has approximately 85,000 distinct CDR3 sequences, about 6.5% of them found once; the top ten carry 1.6%. The sample originates from a study of naive and memory T cell subsets. Study findings and constraints: There was no ground truth to check naive and memory subset results.

The CDR3 is 15 residues long. From the second PCR step, alpha and beta chains were amplified apart. Cells stained for CD3, CD4, CD8, CD45RA, CD27 and viability were sorted into four CD45RA/CD27 subsets. The sequence came from a human donor in good health. Source material: central memory CD4+ T cells from blood. This rearrangement joins TRBV3-2 to TRBJ1-1. TRBV3-2 is labeled a pseudogene. The CDR3 DNA follows: TGTGCCAGCAGCCAAGGGTTCTGGCCAGGTCATGAAGCTTTCTTT. It encodes CASSQGFWPGHEAFF.